The 2 T cell receptor beta chains listed next were all sequenced from one sample in a study of cytomegalovirus exposure and HLA in healthy donors. TCRdb's copy holds only in-frame clones and misses some; the assay was immunoSEQ multiplex PCR. Of about 120,000 clones in the sample, around 86% are singletons; the top ten hold 2%. The sample was PBMCs. These receptors were collected from a woman in her late teens or twenties in good health and CMV-seronegative.

This clone was seen only a few times. The CDR3: CASSLGGVNTGELFF. The CDR3 DNA follows: TGTGCCAGCAGTTTAGGAGGGGTGAACACCGGGGAGCTGTTTTTT. The gene calls are TRBV28 and TRBJ2-2; TRBD2 is a possible D gene (6 bases). This CDR3 is built from 15 residues. V shed 2 bases and J shed 1 base, with 8 bases lying between them. Germline values: CDR1 MDHEN, CDR2 SYDVKM.

This clone appeared once. The CDR3 DNA sequence: TGTGCCAGCAGTTACGATGCCGGCTACGAGCAGTACTTC. Translated, it gives CASSYDAGYEQYF. V usage is TRBV6-5 and J usage is TRBJ2-7; D is unresolved. The CDR3 has 13 residues. Deletions cut 2 bases from V and 3 bases from J, with 8 bases between. CDR1 is MNHEY, CDR2 SVGAGI, per germline.